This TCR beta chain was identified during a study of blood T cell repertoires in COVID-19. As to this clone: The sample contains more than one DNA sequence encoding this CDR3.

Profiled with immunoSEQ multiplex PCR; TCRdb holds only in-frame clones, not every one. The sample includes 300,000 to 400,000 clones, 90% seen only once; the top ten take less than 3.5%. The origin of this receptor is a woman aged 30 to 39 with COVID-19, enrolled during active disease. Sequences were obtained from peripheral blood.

Written as DNA, the CDR3 is TGTGCCAGCAGCTTAGGGGGAGAGGGCACTGAAGCTTTCTTT. This codes for CASSLGGEGTEAFF. The V gene is TRBV7-9, the J gene TRBJ1-1; D ambiguous. In germline, CDR1 is SEHNR, CDR2 FQNEAQ (reference sequence). Trimming took off 1 base at V and 4 bases at J, with 10 bases between the two ends. There are 14 residues in the CDR3.